This is a list of T cell receptor beta chains from one sample in a study of beta chain features in type 1 diabetes. TCRdb's table, derived via immunoSEQ multiplex PCR, lists solely in-frame clones and lacks some. The sample carries some 640,000 clones, more than 12% recorded once. Material: naive CD4+ T cells from blood. The receptors come from a man aged 18 to 29 with type 1 diabetes. Both conserved end residues are part of each CDR3. Fields, in order: D gene, V gene, clone size, J gene, CDR3 protein, CDR3 DNA. D genes are given only for firm matches. Where a row states a size, it is once, few, many or the class of an expanded clone; other rows omit it.

TRBD1	TRBV7-6	.	TRBJ1-1	CASSSGGWMNTEAFF	TGTGCCAGCAGCTCAGGGGGCTGGATGAACACTGAAGCTTTCTTT
.	TRBV9	few	TRBJ2-2	CASSPSRGIDTGELFF	TGTGCCAGCAGCCCCAGTCGGGGGATCGACACCGGGGAGCTGTTTTTT
.	TRBV6-5	few	TRBJ2-1	CASREGQLRKQFF	TGTGCCAGCAGGGAGGGACAGCTTCGGAAGCAGTTCTTC
.	TRBV7-9	few	TRBJ2-7	CASSLAGAGYEQYF	TGTGCCAGCAGCTTAGCCGGGGCGGGCTACGAGCAGTACTTC
.	TRBV5-1	.	TRBJ1-5	CASSFNSNQPQHF	TGCGCCAGCAGCTTTAATAGCAATCAGCCCCAGCATTTT
TRBD1	TRBV9	few	TRBJ1-6	CASSVAPDRVSPLHF	TGTGCCAGCAGCGTAGCTCCGGACAGGGTGTCACCCCTCCACTTT
.	TRBV14	.	TRBJ1-2	CASSPYTPNYGYTF	TGTGCCAGCAGCCCCTATACACCTAACTATGGCTACACCTTC
.	TRBV5-6	.	TRBJ1-6	CASSLGSAGYNSPLHF	TGTGCCAGCAGCTTGGGGTCGGCCGGTTATAATTCACCCCTCCACTTT
TRBD2	TRBV5-4	.	TRBJ2-4	CASSLDGTSGIQYF	TGTGCCAGCAGCTTGGACGGGACTAGCGGGATTCAGTACTTC
.	TRBV29-1	few	TRBJ2-2	CSAEEVLGTGELFF	TGCAGCGCGGAAGAGGTACTCGGCACCGGGGAGCTGTTTTTT
TRBD2	TRBV4-3	few	TRBJ2-5	CASSPPGLGARTQYF	TGCGCCAGCAGCCCGCCTGGACTAGGAGCGCGGACCCAGTACTTC
.	TRBV7-2	few	TRBJ2-6	CASSLAQAGANVLTF	TGTGCCAGCAGCTTAGCCCAGGCCGGGGCCAACGTCCTGACTTTC
TRBD1	TRBV2	few	TRBJ2-2	CASIQDRGNTGELFF	TGTGCCAGCATCCAGGACAGGGGTAACACCGGGGAGCTGTTTTTT
.	TRBV7-9	.	TRBJ2-1	CASSFGGSLYNEQFF	TGTGCCAGCAGCTTTGGAGGCAGCCTGTACAATGAGCAGTTCTTC
TRBD1	TRBV4-2	few	TRBJ2-3	CASSPIGQGTSTDTQYF	TGTGCCAGCAGCCCCATAGGACAGGGAACAAGCACAGATACGCAGTATTTT
.	TRBV27	.	TRBJ2-5	CASPIPTGEEETQYF	TGTGCCAGCCCGATCCCAACAGGGGAGGAAGAGACCCAGTACTTC
TRBD1	TRBV18	few	TRBJ1-1	CASSSQEGARDTEAFF	TGTGCCAGCTCGTCTCAAGAGGGGGCGAGGGACACTGAAGCTTTCTTT
.	TRBV29-1	.	TRBJ1-1	CSVGGTSEAFF	TGCAGCGTTGGTGGGACCTCTGAAGCTTTCTTT
.	TRBV29-1	few	TRBJ2-3	CSVDQGTDTQYF	TGCAGCGTTGACCAAGGCACAGATACGCAGTATTTT
TRBD1	TRBV7-2	.	TRBJ1-4	CASSPNGQGVEKLFF	TGTGCCAGCAGCCCCAACGGACAGGGAGTTGAAAAACTGTTTTTT
TRBD2	TRBV13	few	TRBJ2-5	CASSVDRGAQYF	TGTGCCAGCAGCGTCGATCGGGGGGCCCAGTACTTC
.	TRBV10-3	.	TRBJ2-2	CAISKVATGELFF	TGTGCCATCAGCAAGGTGGCCACCGGGGAGCTGTTTTTT
.	TRBV27	.	TRBJ2-7	CASSFGGTSYEQYF	TGTGCCAGCAGTTTCGGCGGGACCTCCTACGAGCAGTACTTC
.	TRBV5-1	.	TRBJ1-1	CASSVSMNTEAFF	TGCGCCAGCAGCGTCAGCATGAACACTGAAGCTTTCTTT
.	TRBV19	few	TRBJ1-1	CASSTRQKNTEAFF	TGTGCCAGTAGTACCCGACAGAAGAACACTGAAGCTTTCTTT
.	TRBV28	.	TRBJ1-5	CASSLVQGGNQPQHF	TGTGCCAGCAGTTTGGTTCAGGGTGGGAATCAGCCCCAGCATTTT
TRBD1	TRBV4-3	.	TRBJ1-1	CASSQAGQGAWMNTEAFF	TGCGCCAGCAGCCAAGCGGGACAGGGGGCTTGGATGAACACTGAAGCTTTCTTT
.	TRBV28	few	TRBJ2-1	CASSSQSVASSYNEQFF	TGTGCCAGCAGTTCCCAAAGTGTTGCAAGCTCCTACAATGAGCAGTTCTTC
TRBD1	TRBV5-1	.	TRBJ2-7	CASSRTAGGSTYEQYF	TGCGCCAGCAGCCGGACCGCAGGGGGCTCAACCTACGAGCAGTACTTC
TRBD2	TRBV30	few	TRBJ2-7	CAWSVLAGGPYEQYF	TGTGCCTGGAGTGTATTAGCGGGAGGGCCCTACGAGCAGTACTTC
TRBD2	TRBV30	.	TRBJ2-5	CAWSVLAEETQYF	TGTGCCTGGAGTGTACTAGCGGAAGAGACCCAGTACTTC
.	TRBV4-3	few	TRBJ1-2	CASSPRGSDGYTF	TGCGCCAGCAGCCCCCGGGGCTCTGATGGCTACACCTTC
.	TRBV5-4	.	TRBJ2-7	CASREANSYEQYF	TGTGCCAGCAGGGAAGCAAACTCCTACGAGCAGTACTTC
TRBD1	TRBV6-6	few	TRBJ2-3	CASSDGQGTDTQYF	TGTGCCAGCAGTGACGGACAGGGCACAGATACGCAGTATTTT
.	TRBV6-5	.	TRBJ1-4	CASSTLGQNEKLFF	TGTGCCAGCAGTACCCTCGGGCAAAATGAAAAACTGTTTTTT
.	TRBV5-4	.	TRBJ2-3	CASSLDSSTDTQYF	TGTGCCAGCAGCCTGGACTCTAGCACAGATACGCAGTATTTT
.	TRBV7-2	few	TRBJ1-4	CASSLDQGGKLFF	TGTGCCAGCAGCTTGGACCAGGGAGGGAAACTGTTTTTT
.	TRBV7-9	few	TRBJ2-5	CASSLQGAGETQYF	TGTGCCAGCAGCTTACAAGGGGCCGGAGAGACCCAGTACTTC
.	TRBV5-4	few	TRBJ2-4	CASSLRGPLTKNIQYF	TGTGCCAGCAGCCTCAGGGGCCCACTAACCAAAAACATTCAGTACTTC
.	TRBV9	.	TRBJ2-7	CASMGQGSYEQYF	TGTGCCAGCATGGGGCAGGGGTCCTACGAGCAGTACTTC
TRBD2	TRBV7-9	few	TRBJ2-3	CASSFRGGPTDTQYF	TGTGCCAGCAGCTTCCGCGGGGGGCCCACAGATACGCAGTATTTT
TRBD2	TRBV30	.	TRBJ2-2	CAWSPGTSGTGELFF	TGTGCCTGGAGTCCGGGGACTAGCGGGACCGGGGAGCTGTTTTTT
.	TRBV29-1	few	TRBJ2-2	CSVVVGSNTGELFF	TGCAGCGTTGTAGTAGGGTCCAACACCGGGGAGCTGTTTTTT
.	TRBV30	few	TRBJ2-7	CAWSRGFGTDEQYF	TGTGCCTGGAGCCGGGGTTTCGGAACTGACGAGCAGTACTTC
TRBD2	TRBV5-1	few	TRBJ2-3	CASRPGTSGRTDTQYF	TGCGCCAGCAGACCCGGGACTAGCGGCCGCACAGATACGCAGTATTTT
.	TRBV28	.	TRBJ2-7	CASQPGVPLDEQYF	TGTGCCAGCCAGCCAGGGGTGCCCCTAGACGAGCAGTACTTC
.	TRBV6-5	.	TRBJ1-5	CASGRAYSNQPQHF	TGTGCCTCGGGGAGGGCCTATAGCAATCAGCCCCAGCATTTT
TRBD1	TRBV9	once	TRBJ2-7	CASSVGQDYEQYF	TGTGCCAGCAGCGTGGGACAGGACTACGAGCAGTACTTC
.	TRBV18	.	TRBJ2-1	CASSPAEGSDEQFF	TGTGCCAGCTCACCCGCCGAGGGGTCGGATGAGCAGTTCTTC
TRBD1	TRBV28	few	TRBJ1-2	CASSRGQGYGYTF	TGTGCCAGCAGTCGGGGACAGGGCTATGGCTACACCTTC
TRBD1	TRBV30	.	TRBJ1-1	CAWRVTGGASAFF	TGTGCCTGGAGAGTCACAGGGGGGGCTTCGGCTTTCTTT
.	TRBV6-5	few	TRBJ1-2	CATALRWDYGYTF	TGTGCCACTGCGCTTCGCTGGGACTATGGCTACACCTTC
TRBD1	TRBV9	.	TRBJ1-2	CASSVGRGRDENYGYTF	TGTGCCAGCAGCGTAGGCAGGGGGCGCGACGAAAACTATGGCTACACCTTC
.	TRBV29-1	few	TRBJ1-1	CSVVERDTEAFF	TGCAGCGTTGTCGAGAGGGACACTGAAGCTTTCTTT
.	TRBV7-2	.	TRBJ1-2	CASSLAGDYGYTF	TGTGCCAGCAGCTTAGCTGGGGACTATGGCTACACCTTC